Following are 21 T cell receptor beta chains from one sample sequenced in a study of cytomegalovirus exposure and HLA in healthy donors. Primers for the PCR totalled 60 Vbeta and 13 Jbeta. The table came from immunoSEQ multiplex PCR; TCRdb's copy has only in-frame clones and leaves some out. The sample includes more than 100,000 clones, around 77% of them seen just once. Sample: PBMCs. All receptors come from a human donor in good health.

The CDR3 region is CASSVTGQGRGYTF. In DNA, the CDR3 is TGTGCCAGCAGCGTTACCGGACAGGGCCGGGGCTACACCTTC. This chain connects TRBV2 to TRBJ1-2, with 8 bases aligning to TRBD1. Unmatched junction bases numbered 11, after V lost 6 bases and J lost 8 bases. CDR1 and CDR2 (germline): SNHLY, FYNNEI. CDR3 size: 14 residues.

DNA of the CDR3: TGCGCCAGCAGCTTGGGCGGGACAGGGACCTACGAGCAGTACTTC. Translation: CASSLGGTGTYEQYF. The rearrangement links TRBV5-1 to TRBJ2-5, with 9 bases aligning to TRBD1. Judging by the DNA end, TRBJ2-7 fits better; the J call may be wrong. CDR1 SGHRS and CDR2 YFSETQ come from the germline V gene. The CDR3 sequence is 15 residues long.

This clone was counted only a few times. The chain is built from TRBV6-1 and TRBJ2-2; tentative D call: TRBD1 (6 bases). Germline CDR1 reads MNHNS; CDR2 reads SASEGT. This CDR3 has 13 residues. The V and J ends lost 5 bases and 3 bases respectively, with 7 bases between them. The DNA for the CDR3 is TGTGCCAGCAGTTCAGGGGACACCGGGGAGCTGTTTTTT. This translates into CASSSGDTGELFF.

In DNA, the CDR3 is TGTGCCAGCAGCCGTAGCCTGCGGGAGTCTATGGACGAGCAGTACTTC. This gives the protein CASSRSLRESMDEQYF. The chain has TRBV7-6 and TRBJ2-5, with 7 bases lining up with TRBD2. The J call may be mistaken, given a closer DNA end match to TRBJ2-7. The CDR3 is 16 residues long. Germline CDR1 and CDR2: SGHVS and FNYEAQ.

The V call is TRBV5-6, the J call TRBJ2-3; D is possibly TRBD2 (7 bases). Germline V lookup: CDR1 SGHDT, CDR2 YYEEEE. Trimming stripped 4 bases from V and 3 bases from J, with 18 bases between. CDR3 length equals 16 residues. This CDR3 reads CASSRAWGRGTDTQYF. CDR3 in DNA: TGTGCCAGCAGCCGTGCCTGGGGGAGGGGGACAGATACGCAGTATTTT.

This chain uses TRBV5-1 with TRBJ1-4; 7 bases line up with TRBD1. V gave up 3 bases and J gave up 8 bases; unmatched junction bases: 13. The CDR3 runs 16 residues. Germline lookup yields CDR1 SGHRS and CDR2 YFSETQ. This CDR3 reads CASSSTAQGTGEKLFF. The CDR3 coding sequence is TGCGCCAGCAGCTCTACGGCACAGGGGACCGGGGAAAAACTGTTTTTT.

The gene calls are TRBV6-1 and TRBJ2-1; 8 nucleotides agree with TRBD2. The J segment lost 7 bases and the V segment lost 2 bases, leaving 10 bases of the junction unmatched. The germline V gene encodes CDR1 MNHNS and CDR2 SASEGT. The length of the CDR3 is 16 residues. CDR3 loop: CASSEYVAGGGNEQFF. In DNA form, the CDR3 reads TGTGCCAGCAGTGAATACGTGGCGGGGGGCGGGAATGAGCAGTTCTTC.

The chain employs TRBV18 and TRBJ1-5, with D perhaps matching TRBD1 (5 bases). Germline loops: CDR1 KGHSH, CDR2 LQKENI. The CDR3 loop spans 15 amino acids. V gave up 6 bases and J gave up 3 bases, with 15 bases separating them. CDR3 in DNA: TGTGCCAGCTCCCATCTAGCGGACAACAATCAGCCCCAGCATTTT. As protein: CASSHLADNNQPQHF.

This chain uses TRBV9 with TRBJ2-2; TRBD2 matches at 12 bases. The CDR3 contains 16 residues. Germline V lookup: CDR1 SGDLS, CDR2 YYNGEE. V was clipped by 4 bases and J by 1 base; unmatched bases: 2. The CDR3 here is CASSQGLAGNTGELFF. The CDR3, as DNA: TGTGCCAGCAGCCAGGGACTAGCGGGGAACACCGGGGAGCTGTTTTTT. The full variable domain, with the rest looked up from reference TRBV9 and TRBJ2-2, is DSGVTQTPKHLITATGQRVTLRCSPRSGDLSVYWYQQSLDQGLQFLIQYYNGEERAKGNILERFSAQQFPDLHSELNLSSLELGDSALYFCASSQGLAGNTGELFFGEGSRLTVL.

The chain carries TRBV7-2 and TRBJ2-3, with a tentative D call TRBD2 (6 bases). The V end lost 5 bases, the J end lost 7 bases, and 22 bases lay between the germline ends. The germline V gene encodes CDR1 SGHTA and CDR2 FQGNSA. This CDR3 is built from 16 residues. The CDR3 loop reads CASSRDSGENGNTQYF. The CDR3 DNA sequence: TGTGCCAGCAGCCGGGACTCGGGGGAGAATGGAAATACGCAGTATTTT.

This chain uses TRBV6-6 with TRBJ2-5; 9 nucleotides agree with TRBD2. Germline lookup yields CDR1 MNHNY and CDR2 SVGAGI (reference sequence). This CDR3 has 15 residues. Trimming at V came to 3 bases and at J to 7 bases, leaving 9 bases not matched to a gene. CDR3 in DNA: TGTGCCAGCAGTTATAAGCGGGAGGTGGCGGTGACCCAGTACTTC. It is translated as CASSYKREVAVTQYF.

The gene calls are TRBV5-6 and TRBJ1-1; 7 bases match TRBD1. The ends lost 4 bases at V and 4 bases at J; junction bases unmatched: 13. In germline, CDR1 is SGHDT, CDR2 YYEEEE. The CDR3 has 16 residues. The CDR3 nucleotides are TGTGCCAGCAGCCGGGACAGAGTGGTGGTGGGCACTGAAGCTTTCTTT. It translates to CASSRDRVVVGTEAFF.

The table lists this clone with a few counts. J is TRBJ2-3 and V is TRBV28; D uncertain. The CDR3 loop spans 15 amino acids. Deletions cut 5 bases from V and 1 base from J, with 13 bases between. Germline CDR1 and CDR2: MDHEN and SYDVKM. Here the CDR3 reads CASSPDPEGTDTQYF. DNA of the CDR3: TGTGCCAGCAGTCCCGACCCCGAGGGCACAGATACGCAGTATTTT.

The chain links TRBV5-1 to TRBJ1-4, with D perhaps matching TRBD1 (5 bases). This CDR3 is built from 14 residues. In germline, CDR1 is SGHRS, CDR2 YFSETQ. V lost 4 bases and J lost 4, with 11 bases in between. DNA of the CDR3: TGCGCCAGCAGCCGGGGACTGGATAATGAAAAACTGTTTTTT. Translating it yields CASSRGLDNEKLFF.

The DNA of the CDR3 is TGTGCCACCCGCCGGGACAGGGACCCCAATGAAAAACTGTTTTTT. Translation: CATRRDRDPNEKLFF. The genes are TRBV6-5 and TRBJ1-4, with 9 bases lining up with TRBD1. The germline CDR1 and CDR2 sequences are MNHEY and SVGAGI. J lost 5 bases, V lost 10 bases, and 11 bases had no gene match. CDR3 size: 15 residues.

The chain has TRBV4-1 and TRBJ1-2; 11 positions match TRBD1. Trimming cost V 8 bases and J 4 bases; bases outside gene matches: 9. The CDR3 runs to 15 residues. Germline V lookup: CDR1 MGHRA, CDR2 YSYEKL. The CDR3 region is CASGSAGTGGYGYTF. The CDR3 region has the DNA TGCGCCAGCGGAAGTGCCGGGACAGGGGGCTATGGCTACACCTTC.

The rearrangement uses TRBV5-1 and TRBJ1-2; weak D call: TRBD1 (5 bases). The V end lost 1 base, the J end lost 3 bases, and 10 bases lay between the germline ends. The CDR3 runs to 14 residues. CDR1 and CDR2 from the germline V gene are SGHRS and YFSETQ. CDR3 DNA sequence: TGCGCCAGCAGCTTGACAGGCGAATACTATGGCTACACCTTC. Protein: CASSLTGEYYGYTF.

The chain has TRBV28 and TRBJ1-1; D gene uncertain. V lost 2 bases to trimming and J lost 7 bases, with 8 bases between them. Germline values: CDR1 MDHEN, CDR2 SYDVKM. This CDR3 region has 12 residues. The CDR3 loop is CASSLGSGEAFF. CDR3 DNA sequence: TGTGCCAGCAGTTTAGGTAGCGGTGAAGCTTTCTTT.

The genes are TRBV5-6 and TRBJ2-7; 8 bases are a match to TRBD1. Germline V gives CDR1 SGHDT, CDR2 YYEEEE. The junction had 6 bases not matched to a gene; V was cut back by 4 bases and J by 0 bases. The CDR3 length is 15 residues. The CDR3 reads CASSHRTGHSYEQYF. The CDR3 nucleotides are TGTGCCAGCAGCCACCGGACAGGGCACTCCTACGAGCAGTACTTC.

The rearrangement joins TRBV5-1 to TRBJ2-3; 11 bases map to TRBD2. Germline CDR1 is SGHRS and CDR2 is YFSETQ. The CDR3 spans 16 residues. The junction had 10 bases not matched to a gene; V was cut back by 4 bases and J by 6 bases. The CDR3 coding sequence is TGCGCCAGCAGCCCCTCACTAGCGGGAGACGTTGATACGCAGTATTTT. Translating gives CASSPSLAGDVDTQYF.

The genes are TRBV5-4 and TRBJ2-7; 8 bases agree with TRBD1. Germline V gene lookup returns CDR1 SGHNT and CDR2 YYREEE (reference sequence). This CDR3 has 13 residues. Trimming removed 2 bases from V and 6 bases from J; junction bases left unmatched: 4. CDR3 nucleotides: TGTGCCAGCAGCTTCGCAGGGGGCCCCGAGCAGTACTTC. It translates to CASSFAGGPEQYF.